This T cell receptor beta chain was sequenced during a study of blood T cell repertoires in COVID-19. Whole-study context: The United States, Italy and Spain supplied acute and convalescent COVID-19 samples.

Measured with immunoSEQ multiplex PCR; TCRdb has only the in-frame clones, and not every one. The sample comprises 20,000 to 25,000 clones, approximately 90% of which are singletons, and about 6.5% rests with the top ten. In germline, CDR1 is GTSNPN, CDR2 SVGIG (reference sequence). With 3 bases clipped from V and 9 bases from J, the junction kept 2 bases outside the gene matches. The CDR3 spans 13 residues. This clonotype was obtained from a woman older than 75 with active COVID-19. V usage is TRBV30 and J usage is TRBJ2-1, with 13 bases matching TRBD2. Sequenced input: peripheral blood. The CDR3 DNA reads as TGTGCCTGGAGAACTAGCGGGGGGGGTGAGCAGTTCTTC. Protein: CAWRTSGGGEQFF.